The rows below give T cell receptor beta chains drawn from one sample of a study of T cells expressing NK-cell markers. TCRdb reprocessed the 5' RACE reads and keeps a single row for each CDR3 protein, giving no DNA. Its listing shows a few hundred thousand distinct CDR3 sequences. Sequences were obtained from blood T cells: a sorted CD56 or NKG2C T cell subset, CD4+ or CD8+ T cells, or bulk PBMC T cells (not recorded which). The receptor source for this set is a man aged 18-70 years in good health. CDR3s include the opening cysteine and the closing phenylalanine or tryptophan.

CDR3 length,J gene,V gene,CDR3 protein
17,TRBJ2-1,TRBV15,CATSRDKLVALYNEQFF
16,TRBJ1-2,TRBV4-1,CASSHSKSGQSYGYTF
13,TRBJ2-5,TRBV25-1,CASSDGGSKTQYF
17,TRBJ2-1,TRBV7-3,CASSLRGGTTTYNEQFF
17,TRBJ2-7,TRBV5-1,CASTPGEVWSKAYEQYF
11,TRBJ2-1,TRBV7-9,CASSTGPWQFF
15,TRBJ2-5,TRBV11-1,CASSTLQGTGETQYF
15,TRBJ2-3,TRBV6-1,CASRDTAGGPYTQYF
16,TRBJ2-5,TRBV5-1,CASRRASGGLQETQYF
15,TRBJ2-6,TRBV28,CASSLVYSGANVLTF
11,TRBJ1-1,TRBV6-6,CASSSPVEAFF
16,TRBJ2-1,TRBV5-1,CASSLTSGGSYNEQFF
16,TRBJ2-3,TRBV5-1,CASSFPGGLSSDTQYF
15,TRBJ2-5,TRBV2,CASSGGGRRGKTQYF
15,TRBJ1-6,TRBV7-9,CASSLAGRNNSPLHF
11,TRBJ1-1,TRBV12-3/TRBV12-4,CASSFGTEAFF
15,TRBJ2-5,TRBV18,CASSPPGTRRETQYF
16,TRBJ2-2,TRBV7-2,CASSKFMASSTGELFF
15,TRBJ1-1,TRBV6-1,CASTLSGTGNTEAFF
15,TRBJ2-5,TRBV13,CASSRTGTGRETQYF
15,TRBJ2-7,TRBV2,CASSARQAGFHEQYF
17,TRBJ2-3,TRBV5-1,CASSLEPSGGASDTQYF
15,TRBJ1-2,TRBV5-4,CASSLEGGPNYGYTF
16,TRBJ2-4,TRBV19,CASSPGQVGAKNIQYF
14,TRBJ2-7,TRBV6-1,CASTSVPGAYEQYF
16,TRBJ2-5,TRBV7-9,CASSRSAGFPKETQYF
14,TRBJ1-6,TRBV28,CASRAGTGSSPLHF
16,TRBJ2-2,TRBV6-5,CASSYSMGTSAGELFF
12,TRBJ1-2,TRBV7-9,CASRTGPNGYTF
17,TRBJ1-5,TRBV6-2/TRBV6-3,CASSPGTGYFSNQPQHF
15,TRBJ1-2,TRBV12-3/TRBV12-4,CASSFNGAPFGGYTF
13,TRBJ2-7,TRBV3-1,CASSRQGVSEQYF